This is a list of T cell receptor beta chains from one sample in a study of CD8 T cells in Susac syndrome. TCRdb reprocessed the immunoSEQ multiplex PCR reads via MiXCR and lists one record per CDR3 protein. The data contain a few hundred thousand distinct CDR3 sequences, almost 85% of them singletons. Sequenced: CD8+ T cells from PBMCs. The receptors stem from a human donor with multiple sclerosis. CDR3s include the opening cysteine and the closing phenylalanine or tryptophan. The D gene is left open where the match is weak. Where a row states a size, it is once, few, many or the class of an expanded clone; other rows omit it.

V: TRBV11-2
size: few
D: .
J: TRBJ2-7
CDR3: CASSLGQYYEQYF
DNA: TGTGCCAGCAGCTTAGGACAGTACTACGAGCAGTACTTC

V: TRBV6-5
size: .
D: .
J: TRBJ2-2
CDR3: CASSFLHERELFF
DNA: TGTGCCAGCAGTTTCCTACACGAGCGGGAGCTGTTTTTT

V: TRBV9
size: .
D: TRBD1
J: TRBJ2-7
CDR3: CASSVVQGAIYEQYF
DNA: TGTGCCAGCAGCGTAGTACAGGGGGCTATCTACGAGCAGTACTTC

V: TRBV29-1
size: .
D: .
J: TRBJ2-2
CDR3: CSVCPYTGELFF
DNA: TGCAGCGTATGTCCCTACACCGGGGAGCTGTTTTTT

V: TRBV2
size: .
D: TRBD1
J: TRBJ1-2
CDR3: CARERGQSYGYTF
DNA: TGTGCCAGGGAGAGGGGACAGTCCTATGGCTACACCTTC

V: TRBV5-1
size: .
D: .
J: TRBJ2-1
CDR3: CASSLVVASSYNEQFF
DNA: TGCGCCAGCAGCTTGGTGGTGGCTAGCTCCTACAATGAGCAGTTCTTC

V: TRBV28
size: once
D: .
J: TRBJ2-1
CDR3: CASAIRAFWGNEQFF
DNA: TGTGCCAGCGCAATAAGGGCCTTCTGGGGCAATGAGCAGTTCTTC

V: TRBV2
size: .
D: TRBD1
J: TRBJ2-7
CDR3: CASSGLRDREAYEQYF
DNA: TGTGCCAGCAGTGGTTTGCGGGACAGGGAGGCGTACGAGCAGTACTTC

V: TRBV24-1
size: .
D: TRBD2
J: TRBJ2-3
CDR3: CATSDLGGRASTDTQYF
DNA: TGTGCCACCAGTGATTTGGGCGGGAGGGCCTCCACAGATACGCAGTATTTT

V: TRBV9
size: .
D: .
J: TRBJ1-2
CDR3: CASSVAEASYGYTF
DNA: TGTGCCAGCAGCGTAGCTGAGGCATCCTATGGCTACACCTTC

V: TRBV4-3
size: few
D: TRBD1
J: TRBJ1-1
CDR3: CASSQDRLNTEAFF
DNA: TGTGCCAGCAGTCAGGACAGGTTGAACACTGAAGCTTTCTTT

V: TRBV5-6
size: once
D: TRBD2
J: TRBJ2-1
CDR3: CASTSKAGVFYNEQFF
DNA: TGTGCCAGCACCAGTAAAGCGGGAGTTTTCTACAATGAGCAGTTCTTC

V: TRBV30
size: .
D: .
J: TRBJ1-1
CDR3: CAWGPLGAFF
DNA: TGTGCCTGGGGGCCCCTTGGGGCTTTCTTT

V: TRBV20-1
size: .
D: TRBD2
J: TRBJ2-7
CDR3: CSARVGRAAGTYEQYF
DNA: TGCAGTGCTAGAGTTGGGAGGGCAGCTGGGACTTACGAGCAGTACTTC

V: TRBV28
size: .
D: .
J: TRBJ2-7
CDR3: CASKDSTTYEQYF
DNA: TGTGCCAGCAAAGACTCAACGACCTACGAGCAGTACTTC

V: TRBV27
size: .
D: .
J: TRBJ2-7
CDR3: CASSLPDLYEQYF
DNA: TGTGCCAGCAGTTTACCCGACCTATACGAGCAGTACTTC

V: TRBV7-2
size: .
D: .
J: TRBJ2-3
CDR3: CASSPWDQPGTDTQYF
DNA: TGTGCCAGCAGCCCCTGGGACCAGCCGGGCACAGATACGCAGTATTTT

V: TRBV4-1
size: .
D: .
J: TRBJ2-2
CDR3: CASSQVAWTGELFF
DNA: TGCGCCAGCAGCCAAGTTGCGTGGACCGGGGAGCTGTTTTTT

V: TRBV2
size: once
D: TRBD2
J: TRBJ2-3
CDR3: CASSLTSGSYTDTQYF
DNA: TGTGCCAGCAGCCTGACTAGCGGGAGTTACACAGATACGCAGTATTTT

V: TRBV28
size: .
D: .
J: TRBJ1-4
CDR3: CASSLLDGGEKLFF
DNA: TGTGCCAGCAGTTTACTTGACGGAGGTGAAAAACTGTTTTTT

V: TRBV25-1
size: .
D: .
J: TRBJ2-1
CDR3: CASSDSRATYNEQIF
DNA: TGTGCCAGCAGTGATTCTAGGGCCACCTACAATGAGCAGATCTTC

V: TRBV7-9
size: .
D: .
J: TRBJ2-5
CDR3: CASSLGLALKTQYF
DNA: TGTGCCAGCAGCTTAGGGCTAGCGCTTAAGACCCAGTACTTC

V: TRBV6-2/TRBV6-3
size: .
D: TRBD2
J: TRBJ2-1
CDR3: CASTLLAGFYNEQFF
DNA: TGTGCCAGCACCCTTCTAGCGGGATTTTACAATGAGCAGTTCTTC

V: TRBV4-3
size: .
D: .
J: TRBJ2-7
CDR3: CASSQGTSSEQYF
DNA: TGCGCCAGCAGCCAAGGGACCTCATCCGAGCAGTACTTC

V: TRBV5-6
size: .
D: TRBD2
J: TRBJ2-1
CDR3: CASSLVSGSTGQFF
DNA: TGTGCCAGCAGCTTGGTTAGCGGGTCTACTGGGCAGTTCTTC

V: TRBV7-6
size: .
D: .
J: TRBJ2-7
CDR3: CASSLAAMGVYEQYF
DNA: TGTGCCAGCAGCTTAGCGGCCATGGGAGTCTACGAGCAGTACTTC

V: TRBV28
size: .
D: .
J: TRBJ2-5
CDR3: CASTQRQGKETQYF
DNA: TGTGCCAGCACCCAACGGCAGGGGAAAGAGACCCAGTACTTC

V: TRBV4-3
size: once
D: .
J: TRBJ2-3
CDR3: CASSQDPSDTQYF
DNA: TGCGCCAGCAGCCAAGACCCATCTGATACGCAGTATTTT